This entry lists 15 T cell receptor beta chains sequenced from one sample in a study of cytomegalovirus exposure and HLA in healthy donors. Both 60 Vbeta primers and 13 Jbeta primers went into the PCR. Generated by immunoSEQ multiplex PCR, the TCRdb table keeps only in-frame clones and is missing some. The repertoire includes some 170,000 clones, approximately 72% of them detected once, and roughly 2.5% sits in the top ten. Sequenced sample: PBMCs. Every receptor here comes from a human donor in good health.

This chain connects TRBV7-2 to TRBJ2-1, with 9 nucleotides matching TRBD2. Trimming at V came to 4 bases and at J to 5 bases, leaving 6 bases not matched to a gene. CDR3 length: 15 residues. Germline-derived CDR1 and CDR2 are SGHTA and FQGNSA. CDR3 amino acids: CASSWSLAGNNEQFF. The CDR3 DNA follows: TGTGCCAGCAGCTGGTCCCTAGCGGGGAACAATGAGCAGTTCTTC.

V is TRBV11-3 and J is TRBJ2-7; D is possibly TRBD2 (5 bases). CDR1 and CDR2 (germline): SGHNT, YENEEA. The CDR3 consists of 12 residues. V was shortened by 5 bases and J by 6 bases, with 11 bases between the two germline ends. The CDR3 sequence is CASSRRGSEQYF. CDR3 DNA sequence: TGTGCCAGCAGCCGCCGCGGGTCCGAGCAGTACTTC.

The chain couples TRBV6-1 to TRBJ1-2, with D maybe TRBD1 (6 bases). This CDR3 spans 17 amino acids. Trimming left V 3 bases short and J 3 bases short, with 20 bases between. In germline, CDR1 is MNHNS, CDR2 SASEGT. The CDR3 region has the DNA TGTGCCAGCAGTGAGACACACCTACAGGGACGGGACTATGGCTACACCTTC. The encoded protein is CASSETHLQGRDYGYTF.

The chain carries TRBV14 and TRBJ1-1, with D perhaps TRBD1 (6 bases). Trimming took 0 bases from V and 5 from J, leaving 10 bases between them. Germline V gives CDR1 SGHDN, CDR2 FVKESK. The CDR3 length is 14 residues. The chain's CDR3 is CASSQDLQGTEAFF. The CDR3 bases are TGTGCCAGCAGCCAAGATCTTCAGGGGACTGAAGCTTTCTTT. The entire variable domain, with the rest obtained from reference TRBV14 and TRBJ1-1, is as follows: EAGVTQFPSHSVIEKGQTVTLRCDPISGHDNLYWYRRVMGKEIKFLLHFVKESKQDESGMPNNRFLAERTGGTYSTLKVQPAELEDSGVYFCASSQDLQGTEAFFGQGTRLTVV.

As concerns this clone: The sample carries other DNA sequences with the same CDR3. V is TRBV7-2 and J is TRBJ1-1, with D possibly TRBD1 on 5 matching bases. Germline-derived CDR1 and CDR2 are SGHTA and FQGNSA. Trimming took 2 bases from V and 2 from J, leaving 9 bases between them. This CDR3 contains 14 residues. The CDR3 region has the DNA TGTGCCAGCAGCTTACGAACAGGAAACACTGAAGCTTTCTTT. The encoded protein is CASSLRTGNTEAFF.

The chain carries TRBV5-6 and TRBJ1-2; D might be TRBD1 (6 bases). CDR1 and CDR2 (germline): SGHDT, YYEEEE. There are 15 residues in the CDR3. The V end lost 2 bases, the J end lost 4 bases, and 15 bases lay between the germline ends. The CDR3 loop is CASSLVNEQGYGYTF. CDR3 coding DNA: TGTGCCAGCAGCTTAGTAAACGAACAGGGCTATGGCTACACCTTC. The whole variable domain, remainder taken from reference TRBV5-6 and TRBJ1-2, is DAGVTQSPTHLIKTRGQQVTLRCSPKSGHDTVSWYQQALGQGPQFIFQYYEEEERQRGNFPDRFSGHQFPNYSSELNVNALLLGDSALYLCASSLVNEQGYGYTFGSGTRLTVV.

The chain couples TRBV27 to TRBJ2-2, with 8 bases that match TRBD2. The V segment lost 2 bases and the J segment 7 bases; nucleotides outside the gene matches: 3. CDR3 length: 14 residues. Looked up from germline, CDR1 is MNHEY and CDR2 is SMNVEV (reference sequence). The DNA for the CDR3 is TGTGCCAGCAGTTTAGGCCTAGCGGGCGGGGAGCTGTTTTTT. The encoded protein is CASSLGLAGGELFF.

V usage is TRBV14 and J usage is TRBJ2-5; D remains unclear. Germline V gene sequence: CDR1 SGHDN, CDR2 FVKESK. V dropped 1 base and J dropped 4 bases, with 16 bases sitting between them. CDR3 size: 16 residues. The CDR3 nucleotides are TGTGCCAGCAGCCAAGCATTTAGCCCAATCGCAGAGACCCAGTACTTC. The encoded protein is CASSQAFSPIAETQYF. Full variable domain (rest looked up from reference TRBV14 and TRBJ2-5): EAGVTQFPSHSVIEKGQTVTLRCDPISGHDNLYWYRRVMGKEIKFLLHFVKESKQDESGMPNNRFLAERTGGTYSTLKVQPAELEDSGVYFCASSQAFSPIAETQYFGPGTRLLVL.

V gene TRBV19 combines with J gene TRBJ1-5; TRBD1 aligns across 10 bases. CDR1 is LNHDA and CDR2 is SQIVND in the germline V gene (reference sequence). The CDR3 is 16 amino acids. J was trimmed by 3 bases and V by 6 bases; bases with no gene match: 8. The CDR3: CASRGRGTGVNQPQHF. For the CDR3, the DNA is TGTGCCAGTAGGGGCCGAGGGACAGGGGTCAATCAGCCCCAGCATTTT. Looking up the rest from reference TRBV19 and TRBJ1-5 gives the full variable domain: DGGITQSPKYLFRKEGQNVTLSCEQNLNHDAMYWYRQDPGQGLRLIYYSQIVNDFQKGDIAEGYSVSREKKESFPLTVTSAQKNPTAFYLCASRGRGTGVNQPQHFGDGTRLSIL.

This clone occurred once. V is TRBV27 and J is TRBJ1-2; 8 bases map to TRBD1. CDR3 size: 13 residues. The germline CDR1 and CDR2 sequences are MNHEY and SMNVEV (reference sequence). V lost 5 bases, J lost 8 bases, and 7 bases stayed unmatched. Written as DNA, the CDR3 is TGTGCCAGCAGTCCACGACAGGGGTTGGGCTACACCTTC. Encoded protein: CASSPRQGLGYTF.

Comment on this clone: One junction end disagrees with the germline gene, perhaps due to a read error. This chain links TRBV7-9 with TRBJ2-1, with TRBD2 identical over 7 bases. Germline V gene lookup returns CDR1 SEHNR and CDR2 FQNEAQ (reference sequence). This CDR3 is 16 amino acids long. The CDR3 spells CSSSSDRGLTYNEQFF. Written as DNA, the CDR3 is TGTTCCAGCAGCTCCGACCGGGGACTAACCTACAATGAGCAGTTCTTC. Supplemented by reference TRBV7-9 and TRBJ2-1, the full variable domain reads DTGVSQNPRHKITKRGQNVTFRCDPISEHNRLYWYRQTLGQGPEFLTYFQNEAQLEKSRLLSDRFSAERPKGSFSTLEIQRTEQGDSAMYLCSSSSDRGLTYNEQFFGPGTRLTVL.

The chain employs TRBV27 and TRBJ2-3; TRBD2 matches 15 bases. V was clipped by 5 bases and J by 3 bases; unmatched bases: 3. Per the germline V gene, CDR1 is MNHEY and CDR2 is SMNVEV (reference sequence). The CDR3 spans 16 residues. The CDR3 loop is CASSRTSGGVTDTQYF. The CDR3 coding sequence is TGTGCCAGCAGTCGGACTAGCGGGGGGGTGACAGATACGCAGTATTTT.

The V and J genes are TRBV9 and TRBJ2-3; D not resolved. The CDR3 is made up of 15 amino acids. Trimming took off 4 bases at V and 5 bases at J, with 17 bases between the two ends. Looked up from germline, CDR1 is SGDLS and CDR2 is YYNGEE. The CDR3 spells CASSPKVGVRDTQYF. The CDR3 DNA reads TGTGCCAGCAGCCCTAAGGTCGGAGTGAGAGATACGCAGTATTTT.

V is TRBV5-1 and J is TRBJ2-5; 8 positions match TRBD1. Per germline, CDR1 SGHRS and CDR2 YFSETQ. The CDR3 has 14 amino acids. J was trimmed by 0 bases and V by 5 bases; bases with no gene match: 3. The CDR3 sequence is CASRDRAYQETQYF. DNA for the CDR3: TGCGCCAGCAGGGACAGGGCGTACCAAGAGACCCAGTACTTC.

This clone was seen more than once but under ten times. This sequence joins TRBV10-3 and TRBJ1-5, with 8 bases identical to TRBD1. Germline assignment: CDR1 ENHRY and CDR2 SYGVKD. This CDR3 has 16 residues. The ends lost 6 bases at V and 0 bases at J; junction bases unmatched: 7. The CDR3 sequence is CAISGTGLGSNQPQHF. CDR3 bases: TGTGCCATCAGCGGGACAGGATTGGGTAGCAATCAGCCCCAGCATTTT.